This T cell receptor beta chain was sequenced in a study of blood T cell repertoires in COVID-19 (dated by TCRdb to 2018 to 2021). Background on the whole study: Collaborator samples came from the United States, Italy and Spain and covered acute and convalescent phases of COVID-19. The prospective study material was composed of cDNA or gDNA derived from T cells, B-cell-depleted T cells, or PBMCs. The dataset comprised deeply sampled blood TCRbeta repertoires from subjects exposed to, actively infected with, or recovered from COVID-19. The repertoires were released in a freely available public database meant as a resource for research on the immune response to SARS-CoV-2. The samples were drawn from two sources: the first 160 participants of the ongoing ImmuneRACE study, and some 1,300 subjects contributed by 6 global collaborators. Sample metadata almost always included a de-identified subject ID, COVID-19 status, age in years and sex. Where available, HLA class I and class II types were taken from metadata supplied by the sample provider and were not determined by assay-based typing. Here is what the overall study found, with its caveats: The quantity of clinical and demographic metadata differed by source and by participant and was supplied without curation.

Participants in the prospective study were enrolled through a virtual design, were aged roughly 18 to 100 years, and lived in about two dozen United States geographic areas. Cohort assignment in the prospective study relied on participant-reported clinical history from a screening survey and a study questionnaire. ImmuneRACE Cohort 3 recovered participants were defined by two consecutive negative NP/OP PCR tests, healthcare professional clearance, or symptom resolution. In the prospective study, mobile phlebotomists collected whole blood, serum and a nasopharyngeal or oropharyngeal swab from each participant. Participants in the prospective study had the option to provide additional blood draws and questionnaires over a roughly 2-month period. Before DNA extraction, prospective study blood samples were shipped either frozen or at room temperature. Cut back by 5 bases and 2 bases, the V and J ends lie 12 bases apart. The CDR3 sequence holds 15 residues, the cysteine and phenylalanine included. Of the read, only the CDR3 DNA is kept; its 45 bases are in frame from base 1. CDR1 and CDR2 were assigned from the germline V gene as MNHEY and SVGAGI.

In this sample, this clone turned up once. What antigen it recognizes has not been identified. Per-nucleotide qualities are absent, and no much larger clonotype sits a single base away. Other DNA sequences within the sample encode an identical CDR3. The immunoSEQ Assay, a bias-controlled multiplex PCR, was used to amplify TCRbeta CDR3 regions from genomic DNA. In the original analysis: Nucleated cell counts per sample were estimated from amplification of reference gene primers within the assay. To quantify the absolute abundance of each unique TCRbeta CDR3 rearrangement, sequence reads were collapsed and filtered. For each sample, productive Simpson clonality was calculated as the square root of Simpson's diversity index across productive rearrangements. The clones in this table, taken by TCRdb from immuneACCESS, are in-frame only. Not every clone is retained; where verified, under half of the shortfall comes from an unresolved V gene, and the cause of the rest is unknown. V, J and clone size are taken as reported in that table, and D and trimming were inferred from the DNA itself. In all, the sample holds about 370,000 clones, and under 90% of those were seen once. Of the sample, about 1.7% falls within the top ten clones.

This clonotype was sampled from a woman in her twenties or thirties who had recovered from COVID-19. Sequencing input: PBMCs or T cells enriched from blood (not recorded which). The rearranged segments are TRBV6-5 and TRBJ1-4, with the D gene call left open. The sequenced DNA: TGTGCCAGCAGTACTCGGGGAGGTACTAATGAAAAACTGTTTTTT. Its translation reads: CASSTRGGTNEKLFF.